The 9 T cell receptor beta chains given below trace back to one sample, sequenced in a study of T-cell memory formation after mild COVID-19. TCRdb analysed the 5' RACE reads with MiXCR anew, one entry per CDR3 protein. The sample shows under 300,000 distinct CDR3 sequences, roughly 15% of them seen only once. The sequenced material came from PBMCs or a T cell subset sorted from them (not recorded which). The origin of the receptors is a man between 18 and 35 years old who had mild COVID-19 (a few samples of this study predate the infection). Cell type and time point are not known.

This clonotype was found a few times. The CDR3 reads CASSPKQVSYNEQFF. Here the CDR3 DNA reads TGTGCCAGCAGCCCGAAACAAGTCTCCTACAATGAGCAGTTCTTC. The chain uses TRBV9 and TRBJ2-1; D ambiguous. The V end was cut by 4 bases, the J end by 0 bases, with 11 bases between. The length of the CDR3 is 15 residues. Germline-derived CDR1 and CDR2 are SGDLS and YYNGEE.

This clonotype has just a few counts. The chain carries TRBV20-1 and TRBJ1-1; the D is unclear. V shed 0 bases and J shed 11 bases, with 19 bases lying between them. This CDR3 spans 14 amino acids. CDR1 and CDR2 (germline): DFQATT, SNEGSKA (reference sequence). CDR3: CSARDRTAPVYAFF. The DNA for the CDR3 is TGCAGTGCTAGAGATCGCACAGCACCCGTGTATGCTTTCTTT.

This chain links TRBV29-1 with TRBJ1-3; no reliable D call. Germline CDR1 reads SQVTM; CDR2 reads ANQGSEA. This CDR3 contains 14 residues. V lost 7 bases and J 4 bases, leaving 17 bases between the germline ends. The CDR3 DNA sequence: TGCAGCGCCATTCTAGGGATGGGAGGAAACACCATATATTTT. The encoded protein is CSAILGMGGNTIYF.

This clonotype was observed a handful of times. The V gene is TRBV23-1, the J gene TRBJ1-2; 9 bases fit TRBD1. TRBV23-1 is an ORF for which the function is uncertain. The trim removed 3 bases at V and 4 bases at J, leaving 6 bases unmatched. This CDR3 has 15 amino acids. In DNA, the CDR3 is TGCGCCAGCAGTCAGCCGAGGACAGGGGTCTATGGCTACACCTTC. Protein product: CASSQPRTGVYGYTF.

This clonotype has a handful of counts. This chain connects TRBV20-1 to TRBJ2-1, with 7 nucleotides matching TRBD2. CDR1 and CDR2 (germline): DFQATT, SNEGSKA (reference sequence). V shed 1 base, J shed 8 bases, and the junction held 17 bases outside the gene matches. This CDR3 spans 17 amino acids. The CDR3 nucleotides are TGCAGTGCTAGAGGGAGAATTCGGGGGGTCCCTGACGATGAGCAGTTCTTC. Its translation: CSARGRIRGVPDDEQFF.

This clonotype was counted only a few times. The chain joins TRBV12-3 or TRBV12-4 to TRBJ1-3; D not resolved. V shed 8 bases and J shed 9 bases, with 11 bases lying between them. This CDR3 spans 11 amino acids. The CDR3: CASAQLPTIYF. The CDR3 DNA reads TGTGCCAGCGCACAGCTGCCCACCATATATTTT.

This clonotype was counted many times. This chain links TRBV7-2 with TRBJ1-5; perhaps TRBD1 as D (6 bases). Germline-derived CDR1 and CDR2 are SGHTA and FQGNSA. The CDR3 consists of 13 residues. V gave up 3 bases and J gave up 7 bases, with 10 bases separating them. CDR3 coding DNA: TGTGCCAGCAGCTTTGGGGGCGCGCAGCCCCAGCATTTT. This encodes CASSFGGAQPQHF.

This chain links TRBV28 with TRBJ1-2; 10 positions agree with TRBD1. CDR3 length: 15 residues. CDR1 is MDHEN, CDR2 SYDVKM, per germline. V dropped 4 bases and J dropped 5; count of bases not matched to a gene: 7. As DNA, the CDR3 is TGTGCCAGCAGTTCCGGGACAGGGGTCGGATATGGCTACACCTTC. Translating it yields CASSSGTGVGYGYTF.

Only a few counts were recorded for this clonotype. The V gene is TRBV7-9, the J gene TRBJ1-4; no definite D call. This CDR3 region has 14 residues. Per the germline V gene, CDR1 is SEHNR and CDR2 is FQNEAQ (reference sequence). Trimming cost V 3 bases and J 4 bases, with 9 bases left between them. The CDR3 region is CASSFGSDNEKLFF. The DNA for the CDR3 is TGTGCCAGCAGCTTCGGCAGCGATAATGAAAAACTGTTTTTT.